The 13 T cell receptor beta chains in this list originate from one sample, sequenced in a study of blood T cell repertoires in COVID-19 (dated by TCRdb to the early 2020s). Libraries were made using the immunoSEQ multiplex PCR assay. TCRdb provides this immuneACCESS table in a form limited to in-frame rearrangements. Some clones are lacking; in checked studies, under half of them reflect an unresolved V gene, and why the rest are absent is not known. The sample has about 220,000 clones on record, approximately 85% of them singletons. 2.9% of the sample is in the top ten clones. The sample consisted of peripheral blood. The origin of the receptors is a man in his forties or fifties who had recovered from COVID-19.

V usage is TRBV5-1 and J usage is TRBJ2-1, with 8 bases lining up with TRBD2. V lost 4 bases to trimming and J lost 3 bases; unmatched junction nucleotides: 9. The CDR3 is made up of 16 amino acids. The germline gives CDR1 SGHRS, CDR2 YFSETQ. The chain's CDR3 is CASSRSSGSLYNEQFF. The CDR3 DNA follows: TGCGCCAGCAGCCGGTCAAGCGGGAGCCTCTACAATGAGCAGTTCTTC.

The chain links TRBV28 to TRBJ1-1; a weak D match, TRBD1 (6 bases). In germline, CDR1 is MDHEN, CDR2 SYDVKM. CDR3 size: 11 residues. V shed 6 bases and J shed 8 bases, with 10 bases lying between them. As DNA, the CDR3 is TGTGCCAGCAGATACAGGGCAGAAGCTTTCTTT. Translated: CASRYRAEAFF.

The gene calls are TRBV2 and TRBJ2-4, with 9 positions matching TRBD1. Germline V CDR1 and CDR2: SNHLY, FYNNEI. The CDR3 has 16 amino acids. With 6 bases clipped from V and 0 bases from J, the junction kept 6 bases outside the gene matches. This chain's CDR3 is CASRSQGATAKNIQYF. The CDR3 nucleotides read TGTGCCAGCAGATCACAGGGGGCAACAGCCAAAAACATTCAGTACTTC.

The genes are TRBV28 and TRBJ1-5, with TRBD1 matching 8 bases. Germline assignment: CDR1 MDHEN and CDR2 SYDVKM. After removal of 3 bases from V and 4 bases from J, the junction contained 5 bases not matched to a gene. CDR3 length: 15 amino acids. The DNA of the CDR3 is TGTGCCAGCAGTTTCCTGGACAGGGTTAATCAGCCCCAGCATTTT. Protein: CASSFLDRVNQPQHF.

The CDR3, as DNA: TGTGCCAGCAGCGGTACAGGGGATTCTCGAGAGCAGTACTTC. This codes for CASSGTGDSREQYF. The rearrangement uses TRBV9 and TRBJ2-7; the match to TRBD1 covers 7 bases. This CDR3 has 14 residues. V lost 3 bases, J lost 7 bases, and 10 bases stayed unmatched. Germline loops: CDR1 SGDLS, CDR2 YYNGEE.

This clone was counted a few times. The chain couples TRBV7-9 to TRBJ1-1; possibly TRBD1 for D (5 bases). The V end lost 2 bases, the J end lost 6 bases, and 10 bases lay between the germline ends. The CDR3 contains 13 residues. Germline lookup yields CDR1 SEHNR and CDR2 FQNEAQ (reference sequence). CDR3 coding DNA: TGTGCCAGCAGCTTAACAGGAACCTCTGAAGCTTTCTTT. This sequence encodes CASSLTGTSEAFF. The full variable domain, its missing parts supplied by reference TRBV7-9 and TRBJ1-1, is DTGVSQNPRHKITKRGQNVTFRCDPISEHNRLYWYRQTLGQGPEFLTYFQNEAQLEKSRLLSDRFSAERPKGSFSTLEIQRTEQGDSAMYLCASSLTGTSEAFFGQGTRLTVV.

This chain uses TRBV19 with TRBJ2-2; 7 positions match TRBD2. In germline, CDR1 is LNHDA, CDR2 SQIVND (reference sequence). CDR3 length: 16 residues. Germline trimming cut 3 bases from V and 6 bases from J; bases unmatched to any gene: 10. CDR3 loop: CASSIDGGSYSGELFF. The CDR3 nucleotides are TGTGCCAGTAGTATCGATGGCGGGAGTTATTCCGGGGAGCTGTTTTTT.

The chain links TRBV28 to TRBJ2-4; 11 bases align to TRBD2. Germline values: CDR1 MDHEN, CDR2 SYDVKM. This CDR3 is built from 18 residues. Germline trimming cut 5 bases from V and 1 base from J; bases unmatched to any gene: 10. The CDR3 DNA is TGTGCCAGCAGTGCCCAACGGACTAGCGGGCCGGCCAAAAACATTCAGTACTTC. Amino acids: CASSAQRTSGPAKNIQYF. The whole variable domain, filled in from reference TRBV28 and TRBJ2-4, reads DVKVTQSSRYLVKRTGEKVFLECVQDMDHENMFWYRQDPGLGLRLIYFSYDVKMKEKGDIPEGYSVSREKKERFSLILESASTNQTSMYLCASSAQRTSGPAKNIQYFGAGTRLSVL.

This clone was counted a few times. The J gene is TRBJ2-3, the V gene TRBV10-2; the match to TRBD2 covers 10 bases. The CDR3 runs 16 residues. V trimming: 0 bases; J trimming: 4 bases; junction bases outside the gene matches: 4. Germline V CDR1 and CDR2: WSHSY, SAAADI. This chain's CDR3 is CASSESKREGSDTQYF. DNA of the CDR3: TGCGCCAGCAGTGAGTCGAAGCGGGAGGGCTCAGATACGCAGTATTTT.

CDR3 nucleotide sequence: TGTGCCAGCAGTCGGACAGGGGCGGGAGATACGCAGTATTTT. It codes for CASSRTGAGDTQYF. This chain connects TRBV28 to TRBJ2-3; 9 bases match TRBD1. The CDR3 spans 14 residues. Germline CDR1 and CDR2: MDHEN and SYDVKM. Trimming at V came to 5 bases and at J to 5 bases, leaving 5 bases not matched to a gene. Using reference TRBV28 and TRBJ2-3 for the parts outside the CDR3, the full variable domain is DVKVTQSSRYLVKRTGEKVFLECVQDMDHENMFWYRQDPGLGLRLIYFSYDVKMKEKGDIPEGYSVSREKKERFSLILESASTNQTSMYLCASSRTGAGDTQYFGPGTRLTVL.

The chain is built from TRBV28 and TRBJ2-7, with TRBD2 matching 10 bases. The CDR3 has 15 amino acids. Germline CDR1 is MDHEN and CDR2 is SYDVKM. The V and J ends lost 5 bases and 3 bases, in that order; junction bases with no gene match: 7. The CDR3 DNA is TGTGCCAGCAGTCATGGGTCTAGCGGGAGCTACGAGCAGTACTTC. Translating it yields CASSHGSSGSYEQYF.

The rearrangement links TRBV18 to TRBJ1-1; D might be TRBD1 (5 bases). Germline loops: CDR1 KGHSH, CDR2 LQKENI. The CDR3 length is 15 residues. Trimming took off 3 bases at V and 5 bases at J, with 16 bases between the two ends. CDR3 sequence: CASSPQGGAETEAFF. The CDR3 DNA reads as TGTGCCAGCTCACCTCAGGGAGGGGCGGAGACTGAAGCTTTCTTT.

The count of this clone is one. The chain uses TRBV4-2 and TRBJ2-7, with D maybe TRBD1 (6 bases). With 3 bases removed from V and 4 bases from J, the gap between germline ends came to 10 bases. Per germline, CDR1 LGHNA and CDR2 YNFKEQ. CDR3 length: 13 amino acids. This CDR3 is CASSHGQKYEQYF. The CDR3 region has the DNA TGTGCCAGCAGCCACGGACAGAAATACGAGCAGTACTTC.